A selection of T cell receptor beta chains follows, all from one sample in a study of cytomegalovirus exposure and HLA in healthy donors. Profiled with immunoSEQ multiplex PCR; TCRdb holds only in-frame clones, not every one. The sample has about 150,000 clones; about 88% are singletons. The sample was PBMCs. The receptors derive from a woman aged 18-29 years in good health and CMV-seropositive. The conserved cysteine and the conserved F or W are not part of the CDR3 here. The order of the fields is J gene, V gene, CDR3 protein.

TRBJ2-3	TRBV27	ASSLEDTDTQY
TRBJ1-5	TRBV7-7	ASSANQGQPQH
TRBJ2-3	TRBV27	ASSSPGVADTQY
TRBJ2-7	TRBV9	ASSAAGGRDEQY
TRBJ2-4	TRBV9	ASSVGPNPENIQY
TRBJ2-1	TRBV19	ASMPSGVTSPREQF
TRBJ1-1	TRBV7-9	ASSYSQTNTEAF
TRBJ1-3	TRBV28	ASSSPTTRGRVGNTIY
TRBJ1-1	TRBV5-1	ASSWNTGTAEAF
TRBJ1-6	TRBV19	ASRQGNYSPLH
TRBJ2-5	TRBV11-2	ASSLVQGQETQY
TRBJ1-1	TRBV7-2	ASSSPNGGRGTEAF
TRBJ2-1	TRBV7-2	ASRPTSGGNNEQF
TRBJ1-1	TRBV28	ASSLYRESTEAF
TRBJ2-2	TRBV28	ASRTREAGELF
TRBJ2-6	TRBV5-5	ASSSPTGQGTGANVLT
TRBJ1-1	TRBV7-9	ASSIQTPGGTEAF
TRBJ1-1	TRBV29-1	SARAGTVNTEAF
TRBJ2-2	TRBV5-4	ASSLMAGGSTGELF
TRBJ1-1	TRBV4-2	ASSRTGVQMNTEAF
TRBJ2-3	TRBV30	AWDRSGGATDTQY
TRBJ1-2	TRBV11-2	ASSKHRGEGGYT
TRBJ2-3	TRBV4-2	ASSQSSGGAFDTQY
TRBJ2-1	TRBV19	ASSIVVSSNEQF
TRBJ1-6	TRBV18	ASSPRGGNNSPLH
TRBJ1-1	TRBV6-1	ASSALGHLAGGAF
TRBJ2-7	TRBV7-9	ASSSDNLGLYEQY
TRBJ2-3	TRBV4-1	ASRSTSGGPNTSWDTQY
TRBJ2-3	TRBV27	ASSLNRQGPFTDTQY
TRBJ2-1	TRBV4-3	ASSQGGGFTSGNEQF
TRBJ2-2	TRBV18	ASSPAANTGELF
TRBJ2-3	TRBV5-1	ASTTTQLAGIDTQY
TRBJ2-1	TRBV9	ASSVGQGLNEQF
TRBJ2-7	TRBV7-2	ASSLISGGSSYEQY
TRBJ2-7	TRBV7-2	ASSLHALAGGSYEQY
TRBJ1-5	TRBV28	ASSSPQVSNQPQH
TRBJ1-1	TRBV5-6	ASSFFDGGNTEAF
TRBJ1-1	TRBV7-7	ASSLSAGSEAF
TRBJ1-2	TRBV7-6	ASSLGGAGGWRNYGYT
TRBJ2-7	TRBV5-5	ASSSPGLQGSYEQY